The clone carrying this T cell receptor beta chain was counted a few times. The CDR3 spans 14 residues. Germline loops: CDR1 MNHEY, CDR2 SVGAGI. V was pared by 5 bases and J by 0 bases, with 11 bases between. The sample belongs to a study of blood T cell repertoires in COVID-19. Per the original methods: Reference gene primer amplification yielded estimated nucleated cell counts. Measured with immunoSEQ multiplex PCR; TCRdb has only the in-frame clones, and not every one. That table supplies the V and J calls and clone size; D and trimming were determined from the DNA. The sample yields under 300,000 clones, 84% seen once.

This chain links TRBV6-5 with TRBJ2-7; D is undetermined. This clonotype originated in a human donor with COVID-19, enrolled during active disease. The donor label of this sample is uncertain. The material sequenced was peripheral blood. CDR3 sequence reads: CASSRQRDSYEQYF. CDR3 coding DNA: TGTGCCAGCAGTCGCCAGCGCGACTCCTACGAGCAGTACTTC.